The 17 T cell receptor beta chains below were found in one sample sequenced in a study of PD-L1 blockade in urothelial cancer. Time point here: pretreatment peripheral blood. Some clones are missing from TCRdb's copy, which holds only in-frame ones; the method was immunoSEQ multiplex PCR. The table includes 70,000 to 95,000 clones, less than 90% detected once. Sequences were derived from PBMCs, sampled around atezolizumab (anti-PD-L1) treatment. The receptor source for this set is a man in his 60s with urothelial cancer.

Notes on this clone: The conserved phenylalanine or tryptophan normally closing the CDR3 is absent here, so this likely arose from a read error. Because the CDR3's place on the DNA is in doubt, the DNA is left out and the CDR3 is given as listed by TCRdb. The chain carries TRBV12-2 and TRBJ1-5; the table's D gene call, TRBD1, was not cross checked with the DNA. TRBV12-2 is assigned pseudogene status. The CDR3 extends over 8 residues, inclusive of both ends. This chain's CDR3 is CASRSGTG.

The rearrangement joins TRBV6-1 to TRBJ2-6; 10 nucleotides agree with TRBD1. Germline V gene lookup returns CDR1 MNHNS and CDR2 SASEGT. V was pared by 4 bases and J by 0 bases, with 6 bases of the junction left unmatched. The CDR3 extends over 18 amino acids. The CDR3 sequence is CASSARQGARSGANVLTF. The CDR3 DNA sequence: TGTGCCAGCAGTGCCCGACAGGGGGCCCGCTCTGGGGCCAACGTCCTGACTTTC.

This clone has just one count. Relative to the germline gene, one junction end is altered; a read error may explain this. The rearrangement uses TRBV10-3 and TRBJ2-3; weak D call: TRBD1 (5 bases). The CDR3 totals 14 residues. CDR1 ENHRY and CDR2 SYGVKD come from the germline V gene. DNA for the CDR3: TGTGCCATCAAGCCCGGATTGGACACAGGTACGCAGTATTTT. As protein: CAIKPGLDTGTQYF.

The V gene is TRBV2, the J gene TRBJ2-7; maybe TRBD2 (7 bases). The germline CDR1 and CDR2 sequences are SNHLY and FYNNEI. V was trimmed by 7 bases and J by 4 bases, leaving 20 bases between them. The CDR3 spans 15 residues. The CDR3, as DNA: TGTGCCAGCACCCCAAGGGGAGGGGGAGGTTACGAGCAGTACTTC. This encodes CASTPRGGGGYEQYF.

This clone showed up just once. This rearrangement joins TRBV7-9 to TRBJ2-7, with D tentatively TRBD1 (5 bases). The germline V gene has CDR1 SEHNR and CDR2 FQNEAQ (reference sequence). CDR3 length: 13 amino acids. V was cut by 7 bases and J by 0 bases, with 10 bases left in between. Here the CDR3 reads CASKGNSSYEQYF. The CDR3 DNA is TGTGCCAGCAAGGGGAACAGCTCCTACGAGCAGTACTTC.

V is TRBV7-2 and J is TRBJ1-1, with a possible D match to TRBD1 (6 bases). The CDR3 contains 13 residues. Germline V gene data show CDR1 as SGHTA and CDR2 as FQGNSA. Trimming removed 5 bases from V and 1 base from J, with 8 bases in between. In DNA, the CDR3 is TGTGCCAGCAGCCAACAGGGGAACACTGAAGCTTTCTTT. Its translation is CASSQQGNTEAFF.

V is TRBV15 and J is TRBJ2-2; 7 positions match TRBD1. The CDR3 is made up of 13 amino acids. Germline V gene data show CDR1 as LNHNV and CDR2 as YYDKDF (reference sequence). V was pared by 11 bases and J by 2 bases, with 5 bases of the junction left unmatched. CDR3 sequence: CASGTENTGELFF. The CDR3 bases are TGTGCCTCCGGGACAGAAAACACCGGGGAGCTGTTTTTT.

This sequence joins TRBV27 and TRBJ1-6, with a weak D call TRBD1 (5 bases). The CDR3 consists of 15 residues. Trimming took 3 bases from V and 5 from J, leaving 11 bases between them. Per germline, CDR1 MNHEY and CDR2 SMNVEV (reference sequence). CDR3 coding DNA: TGTGCCAGCAGTTTTGGCAGGGCCGATAATTCACCCCTCCACTTT. Translation: CASSFGRADNSPLHF.

The chain carries TRBV19 and TRBJ2-5; D perhaps matches TRBD2 (6 bases). Germline V CDR1 and CDR2: LNHDA, SQIVND (reference sequence). Trimming took off 4 bases at V and 5 bases at J, with 11 bases between the two ends. The CDR3 extends over 13 amino acids. The CDR3 spells CASSNVGGETQYF. The CDR3 DNA reads as TGTGCCAGTAGTAATGTTGGGGGGGAGACCCAGTACTTC.

The chain uses TRBV27 and TRBJ1-1; 8 nucleotides agree with TRBD1. The germline V gene has CDR1 MNHEY and CDR2 SMNVEV (reference sequence). Unmatched junction bases numbered 3, after V lost 2 bases and J lost 1 base. This CDR3 spans 15 amino acids. CDR3 sequence (DNA): TGTGCCAGCAGTTTAGGGACAGGTGGGAACACTGAAGCTTTCTTT. This sequence encodes CASSLGTGGNTEAFF.

J is TRBJ2-2 and V is TRBV9; 10 bases are shared with TRBD2. Per germline, CDR1 SGDLS and CDR2 YYNGEE. The CDR3 sequence is 17 residues long. After removal of 1 base from V and 7 bases from J, the junction contained 10 bases not matched to a gene. The CDR3, as DNA: TGTGCCAGCAGCGTACGGGCTAGCGGGAGTACGGGCGGGGAGCTGTTTTTT. Translating it yields CASSVRASGSTGGELFF.

The chain uses TRBV5-1 and TRBJ2-1; TRBD2 matches at 10 bases. Germline trimming cut 4 bases from V and 5 bases from J; bases unmatched to any gene: 9. The CDR3 is made up of 16 amino acids. Germline CDR1 is SGHRS and CDR2 is YFSETQ. DNA for the CDR3: TGCGCCAGCAGCCCAATAGCGGGGGGCCTCAACAATGAGCAGTTCTTC. This codes for CASSPIAGGLNNEQFF.

The chain links TRBV19 to TRBJ1-1; 9 positions agree with TRBD1. The CDR3 consists of 14 residues. The germline gives CDR1 LNHDA, CDR2 SQIVND (reference sequence). With V trimmed by 5 bases and J by 1 base, 2 bases remained unmatched. CDR3 residues: CASSRDRENTEAFF. Here the CDR3 DNA reads TGTGCCAGTAGTCGGGACAGGGAGAACACTGAAGCTTTCTTT.

The CDR3: CASSQDRLGREIVYEQYF. CDR3 nucleotide sequence: TGCGCCAGCAGCCAAGACCGGCTGGGGCGGGAGATCGTCTACGAGCAGTACTTC. This chain joins TRBV4-3 and TRBJ2-7, with 7 positions matching TRBD2. With 0 bases clipped from V and 3 bases from J, the junction kept 14 bases outside the gene matches. Germline loops: CDR1 LGHNA, CDR2 YSLEER. The CDR3 spans 18 residues.

The sample holds a few counts of this clone. The chain has TRBV7-9 and TRBJ2-1, with 8 bases matching TRBD1. This CDR3 region has 13 residues. J gave up 9 bases and V 1 base, and 2 bases lay outside the gene matches. Germline V CDR1 and CDR2: SEHNR, FQNEAQ (reference sequence). CDR3 sequence: CASSLGGQVEQFF. In DNA, the CDR3 is TGTGCCAGCAGCTTAGGGGGACAGGTTGAGCAGTTCTTC.

V and J are TRBV11-3 and TRBJ1-2; TRBD1 matches 10 bases. The CDR3 extends over 18 amino acids. Trimming at V came to 8 bases and at J to 0 bases, leaving 15 bases not matched to a gene. The germline V gene has CDR1 SGHNT and CDR2 YENEEA. The CDR3: CASSRSGTGAITNYGYTF. Written as DNA, the CDR3 is TGTGCCAGCTCCCGGTCCGGGACAGGGGCCATAACTAACTATGGCTACACCTTC.

The chain is built from TRBV5-1 and TRBJ1-2, with 11 bases matching TRBD1. Germline V gene sequence: CDR1 SGHRS, CDR2 YFSETQ. The CDR3 extends over 15 amino acids. V lost 0 bases to trimming and J lost 8 bases; unmatched junction nucleotides: 6. The CDR3 here is CASSLERTGGEGYTF. The CDR3 region has the DNA TGCGCCAGCAGCTTGGAAAGGACAGGGGGCGAAGGCTACACCTTC.